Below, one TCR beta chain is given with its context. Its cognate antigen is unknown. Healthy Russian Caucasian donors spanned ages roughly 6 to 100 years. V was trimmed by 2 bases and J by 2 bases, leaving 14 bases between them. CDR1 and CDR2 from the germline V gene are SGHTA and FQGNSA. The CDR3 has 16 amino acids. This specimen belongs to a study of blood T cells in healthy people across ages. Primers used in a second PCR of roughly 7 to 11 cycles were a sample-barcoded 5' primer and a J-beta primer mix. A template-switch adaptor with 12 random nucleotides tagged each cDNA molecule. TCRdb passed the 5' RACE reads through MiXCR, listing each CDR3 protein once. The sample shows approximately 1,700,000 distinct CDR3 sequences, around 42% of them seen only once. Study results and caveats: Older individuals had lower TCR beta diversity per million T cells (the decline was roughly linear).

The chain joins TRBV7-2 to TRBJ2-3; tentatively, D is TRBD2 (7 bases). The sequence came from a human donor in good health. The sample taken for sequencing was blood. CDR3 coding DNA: TGTGCCAGCAGCTTATGGGGACGGGGGGCCACAGATACGCAGTATTTT. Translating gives CASSLWGRGATDTQYF.